The present T cell receptor beta chain was sequenced within a study of Graves' ophthalmopathy and Graves' hyperthyroidism. Overall study results and limits: A model of 13 signatures distinguished ophthalmopathy from stable hyperthyroidism at approximately 90% sensitivity and approximately 77% specificity.

In its sample, this clonotype was seen many times. The antigen is not known. RNA transcripts were the template, and TCR beta CDR3 regions were amplified from them. The library came from an HTBI-primed first-round RT-PCR and a second-round multiplex PCR. MiXCR, applied by TCRdb to the multiplex PCR reads, yields one record per CDR3 protein. The table lists 560,000 or so distinct CDR3 sequences, approximately 35% of them singletons, with about 4.6% in the top ten. The CDR3 extends over 14 amino acids. The J segment lost 4 bases and the V segment lost 6 bases, leaving 8 bases of the junction unmatched. The germline V gene has CDR1 SQVTM and CDR2 ANQGSEA.

This chain connects TRBV29-1 to TRBJ1-1; 10 bases fit TRBD1. The sequenced sample consisted of peripheral blood or thyroid tissue (not recorded which). This receptor was taken from an adult man with Graves' hyperthyroidism. The CDR3 coding sequence is TGCAGCGTGACAGGGGGCCCTTCTGTCACTGAAGCTTTCTTT. It is translated as CSVTGGPSVTEAFF.